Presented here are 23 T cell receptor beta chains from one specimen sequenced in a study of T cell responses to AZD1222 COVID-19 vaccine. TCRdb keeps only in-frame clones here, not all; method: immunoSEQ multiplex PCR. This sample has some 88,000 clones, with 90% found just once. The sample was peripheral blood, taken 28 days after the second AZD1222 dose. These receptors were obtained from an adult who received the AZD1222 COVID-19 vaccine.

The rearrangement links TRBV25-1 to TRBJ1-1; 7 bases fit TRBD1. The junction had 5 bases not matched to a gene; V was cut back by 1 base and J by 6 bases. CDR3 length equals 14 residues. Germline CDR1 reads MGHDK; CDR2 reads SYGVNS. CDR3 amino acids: CASSESGDRAEAFF. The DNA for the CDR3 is TGTGCCAGCAGTGAATCCGGAGACAGGGCTGAAGCTTTCTTT.

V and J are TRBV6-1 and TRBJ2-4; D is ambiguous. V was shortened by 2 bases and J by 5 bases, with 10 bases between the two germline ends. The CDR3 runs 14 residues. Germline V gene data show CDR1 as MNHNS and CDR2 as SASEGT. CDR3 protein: CASSEQAAQNIQYF. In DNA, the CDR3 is TGTGCCAGCAGTGAACAGGCAGCTCAAAACATTCAGTACTTC.

Written as DNA, the CDR3 is TGTGCCAGCAGTGAAGGGACAGGGGACTCCTACGAGCAGTACTTC. Protein product: CASSEGTGDSYEQYF. This chain uses TRBV6-1 with TRBJ2-7; 9 bases fit TRBD1. V was clipped by 1 base and J by 0 bases; unmatched bases: 1. The CDR3 totals 15 residues. The germline V gene has CDR1 MNHNS and CDR2 SASEGT.

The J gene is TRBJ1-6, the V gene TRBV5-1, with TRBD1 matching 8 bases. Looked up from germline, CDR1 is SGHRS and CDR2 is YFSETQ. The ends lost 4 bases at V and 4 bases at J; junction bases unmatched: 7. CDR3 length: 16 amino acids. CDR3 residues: CASSPGQGTYNSPLHF. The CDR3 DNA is TGCGCCAGCAGCCCCGGACAGGGAACTTATAATTCACCCCTCCACTTT.

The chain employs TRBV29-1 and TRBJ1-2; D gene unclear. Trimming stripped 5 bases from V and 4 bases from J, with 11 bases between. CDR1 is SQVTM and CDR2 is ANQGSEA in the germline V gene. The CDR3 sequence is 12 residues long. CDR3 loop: CSVSTRPYGYTF. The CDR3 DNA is TGCAGCGTTTCCACCAGACCCTATGGCTACACCTTC.

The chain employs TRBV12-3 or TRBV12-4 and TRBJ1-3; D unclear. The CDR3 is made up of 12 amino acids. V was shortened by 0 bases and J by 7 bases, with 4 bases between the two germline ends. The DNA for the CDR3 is TGTGCCAGCAGTTTAGCGCGGAACACCATATATTTT. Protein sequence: CASSLARNTIYF.

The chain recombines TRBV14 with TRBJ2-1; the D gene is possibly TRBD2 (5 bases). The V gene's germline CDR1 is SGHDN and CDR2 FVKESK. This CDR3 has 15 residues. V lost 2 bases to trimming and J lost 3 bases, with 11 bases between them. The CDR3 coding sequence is TGTGCCAGCAGCCAACGAGAGGACTTCTACAATGAGCAGTTCTTC. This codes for CASSQREDFYNEQFF. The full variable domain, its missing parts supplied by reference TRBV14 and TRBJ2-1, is EAGVTQFPSHSVIEKGQTVTLRCDPISGHDNLYWYRRVMGKEIKFLLHFVKESKQDESGMPNNRFLAERTGGTYSTLKVQPAELEDSGVYFCASSQREDFYNEQFFGPGTRLTVL.

The CDR3 bases are TGTGCCAGCAGCTTGGACGGATCTAGCACAGATACGCAGTATTTT. Protein sequence: CASSLDGSSTDTQYF. The chain employs TRBV5-8 and TRBJ2-3; D not resolved. The V gene lost 0 bases and the J gene lost 0 bases, with 8 bases spanning the gap. This CDR3 has 15 amino acids. The V gene's germline CDR1 is SGHTS and CDR2 YDEGEE.

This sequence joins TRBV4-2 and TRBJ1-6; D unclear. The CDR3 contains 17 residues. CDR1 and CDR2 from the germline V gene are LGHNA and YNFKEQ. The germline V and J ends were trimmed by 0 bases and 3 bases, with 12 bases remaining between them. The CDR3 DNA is TGTGCCAGCAGCCAAGATCAAGGGCTCCTCTATAATTCACCCCTCCACTTT. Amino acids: CASSQDQGLLYNSPLHF.

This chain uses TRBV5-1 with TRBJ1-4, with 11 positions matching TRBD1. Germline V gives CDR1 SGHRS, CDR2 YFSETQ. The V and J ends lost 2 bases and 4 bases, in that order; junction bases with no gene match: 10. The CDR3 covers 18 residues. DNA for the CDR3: TGCGCCAGCAGCTTCGGACAGGGGGCGATAATCCATAATGAAAAACTGTTTTTT. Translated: CASSFGQGAIIHNEKLFF.

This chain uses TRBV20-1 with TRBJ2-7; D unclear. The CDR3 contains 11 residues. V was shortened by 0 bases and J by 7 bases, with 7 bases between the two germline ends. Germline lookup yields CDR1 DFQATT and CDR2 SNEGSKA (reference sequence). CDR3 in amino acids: CSARDVQEQYF. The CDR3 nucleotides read TGCAGTGCTAGAGACGTTCAAGAGCAGTACTTC.

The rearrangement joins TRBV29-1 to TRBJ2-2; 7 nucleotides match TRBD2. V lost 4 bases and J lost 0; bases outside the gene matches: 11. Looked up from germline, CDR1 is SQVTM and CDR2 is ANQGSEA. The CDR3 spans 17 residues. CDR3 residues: CSVGGTRGGANTGELFF. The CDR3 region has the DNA TGCAGCGTTGGGGGGACTCGCGGGGGTGCGAACACCGGGGAGCTGTTTTTT.

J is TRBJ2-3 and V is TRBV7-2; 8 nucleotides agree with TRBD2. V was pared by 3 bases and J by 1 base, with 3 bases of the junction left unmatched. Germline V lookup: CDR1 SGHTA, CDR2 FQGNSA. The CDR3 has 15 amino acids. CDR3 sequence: CASSFPGGGTDTQYF. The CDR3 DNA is TGTGCCAGCAGCTTCCCCGGGGGGGGCACAGATACGCAGTATTTT.

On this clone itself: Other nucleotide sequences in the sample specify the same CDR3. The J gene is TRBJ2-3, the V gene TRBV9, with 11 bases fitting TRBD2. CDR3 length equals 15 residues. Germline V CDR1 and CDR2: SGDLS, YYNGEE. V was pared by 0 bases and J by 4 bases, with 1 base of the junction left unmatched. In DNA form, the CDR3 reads TGTGCCAGCAGCGTAGTAGCGGGGGGGCCAGATACGCAGTATTTT. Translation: CASSVVAGGPDTQYF.

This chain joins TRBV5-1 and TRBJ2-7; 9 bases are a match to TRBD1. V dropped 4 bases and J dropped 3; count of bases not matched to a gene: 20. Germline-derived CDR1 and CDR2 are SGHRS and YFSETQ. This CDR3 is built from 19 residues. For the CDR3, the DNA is TGCGCCAGCAGCCACGAGCCGGGACAGGGCCGCCTTGGGGTCTACGAGCAGTACTTC. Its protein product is CASSHEPGQGRLGVYEQYF.

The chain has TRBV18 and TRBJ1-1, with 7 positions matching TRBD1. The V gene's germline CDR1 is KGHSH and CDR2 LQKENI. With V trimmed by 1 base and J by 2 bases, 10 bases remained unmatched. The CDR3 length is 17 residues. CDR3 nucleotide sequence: TGTGCCAGCTCACCACAGGGTAAGGGGGCGCGTAACACTGAAGCTTTCTTT. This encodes CASSPQGKGARNTEAFF.

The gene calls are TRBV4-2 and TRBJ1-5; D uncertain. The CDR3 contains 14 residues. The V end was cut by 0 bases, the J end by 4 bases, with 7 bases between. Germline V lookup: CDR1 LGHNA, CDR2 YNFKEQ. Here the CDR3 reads CASSQDSRNQPQHF. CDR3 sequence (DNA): TGTGCCAGCAGCCAAGATTCCCGGAATCAGCCCCAGCATTTT.

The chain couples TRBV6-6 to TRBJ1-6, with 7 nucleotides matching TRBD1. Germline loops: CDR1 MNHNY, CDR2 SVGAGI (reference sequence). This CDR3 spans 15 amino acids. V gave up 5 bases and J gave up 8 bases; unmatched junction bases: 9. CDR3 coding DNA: TGTGCCAGCAGTATGAAACAGGGGTACGATTCACCCCTCCACTTT. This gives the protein CASSMKQGYDSPLHF.

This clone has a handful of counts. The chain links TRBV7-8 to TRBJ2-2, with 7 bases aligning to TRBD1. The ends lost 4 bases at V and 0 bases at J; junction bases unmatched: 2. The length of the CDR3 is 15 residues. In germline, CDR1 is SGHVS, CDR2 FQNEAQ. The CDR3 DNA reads TGTGCCAGCAGCTCGGGACAGACGAACACCGGGGAGCTGTTTTTT. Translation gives CASSSGQTNTGELFF.

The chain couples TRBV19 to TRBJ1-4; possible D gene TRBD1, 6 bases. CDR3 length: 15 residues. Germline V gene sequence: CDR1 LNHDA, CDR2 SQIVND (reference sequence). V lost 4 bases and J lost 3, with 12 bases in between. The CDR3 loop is CASSRRTAPNEKLFF. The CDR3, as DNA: TGTGCCAGTAGTAGACGGACAGCTCCTAATGAAAAACTGTTTTTT.

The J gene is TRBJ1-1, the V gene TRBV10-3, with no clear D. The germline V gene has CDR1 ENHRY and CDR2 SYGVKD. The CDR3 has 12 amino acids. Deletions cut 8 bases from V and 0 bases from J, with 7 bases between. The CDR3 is CAIRQLNTEAFF. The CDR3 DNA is TGTGCCATCCGACAACTGAACACTGAAGCTTTCTTT.

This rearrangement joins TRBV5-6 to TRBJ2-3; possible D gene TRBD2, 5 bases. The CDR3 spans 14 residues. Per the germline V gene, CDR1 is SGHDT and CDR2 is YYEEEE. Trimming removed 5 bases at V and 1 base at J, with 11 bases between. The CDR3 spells CASRSGLRTDTQYF. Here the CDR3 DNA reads TGTGCCAGCAGGAGCGGATTACGCACAGATACGCAGTATTTT.

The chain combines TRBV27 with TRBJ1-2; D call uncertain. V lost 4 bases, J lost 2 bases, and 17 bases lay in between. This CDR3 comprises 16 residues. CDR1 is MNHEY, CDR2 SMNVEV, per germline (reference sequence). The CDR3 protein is CASSSRPGSGNYGYTF. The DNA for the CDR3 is TGTGCCAGCAGTTCCCGACCCGGCTCGGGAAACTATGGCTACACCTTC.